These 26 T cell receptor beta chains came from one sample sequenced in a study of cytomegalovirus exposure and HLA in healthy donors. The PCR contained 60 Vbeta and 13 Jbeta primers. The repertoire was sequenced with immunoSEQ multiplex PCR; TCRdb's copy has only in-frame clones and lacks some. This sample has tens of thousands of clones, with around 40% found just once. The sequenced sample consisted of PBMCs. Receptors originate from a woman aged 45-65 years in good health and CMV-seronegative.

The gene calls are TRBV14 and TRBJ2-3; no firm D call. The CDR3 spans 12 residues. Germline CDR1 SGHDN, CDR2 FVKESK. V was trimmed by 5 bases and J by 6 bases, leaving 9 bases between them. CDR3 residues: CASSTWQDTQYF. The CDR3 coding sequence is TGTGCCAGCAGCACGTGGCAGGATACGCAGTATTTT.

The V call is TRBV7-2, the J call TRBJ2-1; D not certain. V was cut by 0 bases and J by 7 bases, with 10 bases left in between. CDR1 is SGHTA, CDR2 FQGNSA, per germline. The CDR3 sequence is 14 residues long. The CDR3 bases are TGTGCCAGCAGCTTAGCTCACAGAGCAAATGAGCAGTTCTTC. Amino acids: CASSLAHRANEQFF.

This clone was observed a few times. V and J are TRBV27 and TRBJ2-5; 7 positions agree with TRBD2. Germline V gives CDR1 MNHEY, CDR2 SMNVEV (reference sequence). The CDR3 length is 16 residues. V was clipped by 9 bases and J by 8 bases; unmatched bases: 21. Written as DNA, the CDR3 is TGTGCCAGTCGGCGTACACCGAGGCAGCGGGGTGATACCCAGTACTTC. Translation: CASRRTPRQRGDTQYF.

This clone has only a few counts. CDR3 nucleotide sequence: TGTGCCAGCAGCCCCAGGGGGGCTGATACGCAGTATTTT. This sequence encodes CASSPRGADTQYF. The chain links TRBV7-6 to TRBJ2-3; a possible D gene is TRBD1 (7 bases). Per the germline V gene, CDR1 is SGHVS and CDR2 is FNYEAQ. The CDR3 is 13 amino acids. The V end was cut by 5 bases, the J end by 6 bases, with 12 bases between.

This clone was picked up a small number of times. The CDR3: CASSPSRGQPIYGYTF. The DNA of the CDR3 is TGCGCCAGCAGCCCTTCCCGGGGACAGCCGATTTATGGCTACACCTTC. The chain employs TRBV5-1 and TRBJ1-2; TRBD1 matches at 7 bases. This CDR3 is 16 amino acids long. V lost 4 bases, J lost 5 bases, and 14 bases stayed unmatched. The germline V gene encodes CDR1 SGHRS and CDR2 YFSETQ.

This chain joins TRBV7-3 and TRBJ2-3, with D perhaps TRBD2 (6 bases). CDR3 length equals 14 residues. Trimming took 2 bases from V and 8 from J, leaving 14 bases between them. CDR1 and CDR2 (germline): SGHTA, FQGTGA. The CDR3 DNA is TGTGCCAGCAGCTTAGGGGAGGTGCAGGGTACGCAGTATTTT. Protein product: CASSLGEVQGTQYF.

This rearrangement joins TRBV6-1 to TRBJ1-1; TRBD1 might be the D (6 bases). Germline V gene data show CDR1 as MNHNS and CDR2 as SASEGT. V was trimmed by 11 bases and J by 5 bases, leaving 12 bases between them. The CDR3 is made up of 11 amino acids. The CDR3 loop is CALSRGTEAFF. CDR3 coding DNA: TGTGCCCTCTCTAGGGGGACTGAAGCTTTCTTT.

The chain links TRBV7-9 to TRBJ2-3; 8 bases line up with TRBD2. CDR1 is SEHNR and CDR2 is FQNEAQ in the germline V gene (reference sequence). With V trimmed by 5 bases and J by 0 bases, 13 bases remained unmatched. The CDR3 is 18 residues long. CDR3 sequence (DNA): TGTGCCAGCAGCCCAGGCCGGGTGGTAGCGGGGAGCACAGATACGCAGTATTTT. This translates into CASSPGRVVAGSTDTQYF.

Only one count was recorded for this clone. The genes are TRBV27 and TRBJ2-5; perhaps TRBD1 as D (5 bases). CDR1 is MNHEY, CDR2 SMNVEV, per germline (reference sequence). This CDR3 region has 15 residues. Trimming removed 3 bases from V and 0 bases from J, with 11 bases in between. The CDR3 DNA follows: TGTGCCAGCAGTTTTGGGCAGGGATACCAAGAGACCCAGTACTTC. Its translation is CASSFGQGYQETQYF.

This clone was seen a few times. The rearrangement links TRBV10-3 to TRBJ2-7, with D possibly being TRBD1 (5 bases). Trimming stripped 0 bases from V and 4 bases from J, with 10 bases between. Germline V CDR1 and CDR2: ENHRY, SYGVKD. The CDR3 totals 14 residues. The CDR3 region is CAISESGRDYEQYF. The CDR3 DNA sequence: TGTGCCATCAGTGAGTCGGGCAGGGATTACGAGCAGTACTTC.

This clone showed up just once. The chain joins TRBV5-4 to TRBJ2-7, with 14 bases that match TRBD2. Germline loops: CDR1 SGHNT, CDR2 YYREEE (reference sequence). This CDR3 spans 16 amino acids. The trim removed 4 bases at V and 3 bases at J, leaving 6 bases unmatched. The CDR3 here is CASSPLGTSGGYEQYF. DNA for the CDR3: TGTGCCAGCAGCCCCCTGGGGACTAGCGGGGGCTACGAGCAGTACTTC.

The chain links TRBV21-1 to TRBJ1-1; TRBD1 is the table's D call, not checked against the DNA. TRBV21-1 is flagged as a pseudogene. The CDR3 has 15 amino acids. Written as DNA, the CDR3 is TGTGCCAGCAGCAAAGCGGCCAGGGCAGGGACTGAAGCTTTCTTT. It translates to CASSKAARAGTEAFF.

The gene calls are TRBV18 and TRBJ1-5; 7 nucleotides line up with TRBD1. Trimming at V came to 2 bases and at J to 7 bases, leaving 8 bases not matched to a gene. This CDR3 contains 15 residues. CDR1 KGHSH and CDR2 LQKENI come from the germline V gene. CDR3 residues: CASSPEQGFRQPQHF. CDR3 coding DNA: TGTGCCAGCTCACCAGAACAGGGGTTTAGACAGCCCCAGCATTTT.

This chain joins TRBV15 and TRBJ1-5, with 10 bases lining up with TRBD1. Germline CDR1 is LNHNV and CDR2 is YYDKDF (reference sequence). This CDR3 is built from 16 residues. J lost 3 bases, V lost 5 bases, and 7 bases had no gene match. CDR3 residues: CATSPRTGGPNQPQHF. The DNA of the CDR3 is TGTGCCACCAGCCCTCGGACAGGGGGACCCAATCAGCCCCAGCATTTT.

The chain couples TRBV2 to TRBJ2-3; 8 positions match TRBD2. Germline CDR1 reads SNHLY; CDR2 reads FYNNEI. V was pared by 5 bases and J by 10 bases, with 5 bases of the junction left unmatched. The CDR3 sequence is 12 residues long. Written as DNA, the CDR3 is TGTGCCAGCAGTCCCGGGGGGGGTGCGCAGTATTTT. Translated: CASSPGGGAQYF. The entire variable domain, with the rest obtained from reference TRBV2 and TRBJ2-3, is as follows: EPEVTQTPSHQVTQMGQEVILRCVPISNHLYFYWYRQILGQKVEFLVSFYNNEISEKSEIFDDQFSVERPDGSNFTLKIRSTKLEDSAMYFCASSPGGGAQYFGPGTRLTVL.

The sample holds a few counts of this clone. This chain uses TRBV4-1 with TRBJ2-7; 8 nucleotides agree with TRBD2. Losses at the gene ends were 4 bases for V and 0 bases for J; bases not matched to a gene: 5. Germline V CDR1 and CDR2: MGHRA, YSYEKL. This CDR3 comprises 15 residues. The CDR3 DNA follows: TGCGCCAGCAGCCTTTCAGCGGGGGCCTCCTACGAGCAGTACTTC. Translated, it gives CASSLSAGASYEQYF.

CDR3 in amino acids: CASSLGQLQETQYF. The CDR3 DNA is TGTGCCAGCAGCTTGGGACAGCTTCAAGAGACCCAGTACTTC. V is TRBV11-2 and J is TRBJ2-5; 7 bases match TRBD1. The V gene end was trimmed by 3 bases and the J gene end by 2 bases; junction bases not matched to a gene: 3. The CDR3 length is 14 residues. CDR1 is SGHAT, CDR2 FQNNGV, per germline.

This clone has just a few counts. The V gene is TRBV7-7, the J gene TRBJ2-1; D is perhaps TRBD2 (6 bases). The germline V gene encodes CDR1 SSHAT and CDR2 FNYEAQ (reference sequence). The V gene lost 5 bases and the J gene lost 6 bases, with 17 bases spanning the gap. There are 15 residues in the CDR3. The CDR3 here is CASSRLAATGNEQFF. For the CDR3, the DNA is TGTGCCAGCAGCCGGTTAGCGGCCACAGGCAATGAGCAGTTCTTC.

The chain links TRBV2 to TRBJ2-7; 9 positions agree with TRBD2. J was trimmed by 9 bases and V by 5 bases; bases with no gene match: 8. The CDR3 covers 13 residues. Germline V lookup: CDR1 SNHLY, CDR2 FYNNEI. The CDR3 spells CASSTGGTSMQYF. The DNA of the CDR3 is TGTGCCAGCAGTACTGGGGGGACTAGCATGCAGTACTTC.

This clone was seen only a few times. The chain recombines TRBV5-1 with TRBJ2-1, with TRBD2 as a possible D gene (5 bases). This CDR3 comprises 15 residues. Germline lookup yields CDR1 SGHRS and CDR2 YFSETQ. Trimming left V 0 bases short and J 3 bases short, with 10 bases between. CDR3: CASSLGPGNYNEQFF. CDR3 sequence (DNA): TGCGCCAGCAGCTTGGGCCCCGGGAACTACAATGAGCAGTTCTTC.

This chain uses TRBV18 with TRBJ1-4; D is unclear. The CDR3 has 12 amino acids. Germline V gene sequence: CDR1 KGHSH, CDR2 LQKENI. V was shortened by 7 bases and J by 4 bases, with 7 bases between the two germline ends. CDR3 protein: CASFGGNEKLFF. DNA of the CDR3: TGTGCCAGCTTCGGCGGTAATGAAAAACTGTTTTTT.

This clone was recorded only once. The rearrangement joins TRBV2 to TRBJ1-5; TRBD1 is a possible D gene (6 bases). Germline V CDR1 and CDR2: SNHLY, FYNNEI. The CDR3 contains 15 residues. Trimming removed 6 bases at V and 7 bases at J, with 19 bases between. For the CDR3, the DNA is TGTGCCAGCAGCTCGGGGGGGGGCGCGGGACAGCCCCAGCATTTT. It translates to CASSSGGGAGQPQHF.

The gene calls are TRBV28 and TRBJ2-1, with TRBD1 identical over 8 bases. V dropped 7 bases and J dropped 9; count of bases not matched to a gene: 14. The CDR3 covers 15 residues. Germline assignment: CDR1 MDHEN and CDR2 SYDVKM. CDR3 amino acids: CASIPPDRGRVEQFF. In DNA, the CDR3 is TGTGCCAGCATCCCCCCCGACAGGGGCCGGGTTGAGCAGTTCTTC.

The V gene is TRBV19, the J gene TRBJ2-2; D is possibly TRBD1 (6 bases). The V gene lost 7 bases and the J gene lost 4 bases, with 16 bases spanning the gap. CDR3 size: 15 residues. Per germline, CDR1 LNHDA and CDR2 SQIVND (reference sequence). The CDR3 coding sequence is TGTGCCAGTACTAGGACAGCCTCCCTCACCGGGGAGCTGTTTTTT. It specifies CASTRTASLTGELFF. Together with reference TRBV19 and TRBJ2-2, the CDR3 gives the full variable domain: DGGITQSPKYLFRKEGQNVTLSCEQNLNHDAMYWYRQDPGQGLRLIYYSQIVNDFQKGDIAEGYSVSREKKESFPLTVTSAQKNPTAFYLCASTRTASLTGELFFGEGSRLTVL.

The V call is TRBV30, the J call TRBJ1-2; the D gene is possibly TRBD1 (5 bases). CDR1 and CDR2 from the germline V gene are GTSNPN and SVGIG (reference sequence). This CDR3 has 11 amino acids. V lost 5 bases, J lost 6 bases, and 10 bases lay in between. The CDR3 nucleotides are TGTGCCTGGCCGATAGGGGATGGCTACACCTTC. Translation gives CAWPIGDGYTF. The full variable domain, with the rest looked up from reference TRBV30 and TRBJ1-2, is SQTIHQWPATLVQPVGSPLSLECTVEGTSNPNLYWYRQAAGRGLQLLFYSVGIGQISSEVPQNLSASRPQDRQFILSSKKLLLSDSGFYLCAWPIGDGYTFGSGTRLTVV.

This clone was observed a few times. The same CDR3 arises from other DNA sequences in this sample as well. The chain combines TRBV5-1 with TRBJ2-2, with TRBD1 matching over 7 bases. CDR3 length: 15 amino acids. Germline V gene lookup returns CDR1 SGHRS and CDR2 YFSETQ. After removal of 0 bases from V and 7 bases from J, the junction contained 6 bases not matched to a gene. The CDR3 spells CASSLEGATVGELFF. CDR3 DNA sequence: TGCGCCAGCAGCTTGGAGGGGGCCACGGTCGGGGAGCTGTTTTTT.